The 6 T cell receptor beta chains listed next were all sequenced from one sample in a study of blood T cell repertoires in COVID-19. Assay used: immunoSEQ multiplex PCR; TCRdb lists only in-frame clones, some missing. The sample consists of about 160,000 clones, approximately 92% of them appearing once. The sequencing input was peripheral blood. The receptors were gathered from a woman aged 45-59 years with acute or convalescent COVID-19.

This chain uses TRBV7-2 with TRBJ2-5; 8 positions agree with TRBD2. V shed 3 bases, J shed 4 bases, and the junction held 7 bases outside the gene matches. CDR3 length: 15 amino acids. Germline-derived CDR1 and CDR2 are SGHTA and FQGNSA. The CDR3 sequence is CASSFGTRPGETQYF. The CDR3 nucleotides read TGTGCCAGCAGCTTCGGGACTAGGCCTGGAGAGACCCAGTACTTC.

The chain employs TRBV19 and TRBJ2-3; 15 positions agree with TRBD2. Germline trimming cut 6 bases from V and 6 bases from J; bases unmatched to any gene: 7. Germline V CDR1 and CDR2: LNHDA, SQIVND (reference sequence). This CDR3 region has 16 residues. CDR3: CASSSGLAGGPDTQYF. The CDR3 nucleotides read TGTGCCAGTAGCTCCGGACTAGCGGGAGGGCCGGATACGCAGTATTTT.

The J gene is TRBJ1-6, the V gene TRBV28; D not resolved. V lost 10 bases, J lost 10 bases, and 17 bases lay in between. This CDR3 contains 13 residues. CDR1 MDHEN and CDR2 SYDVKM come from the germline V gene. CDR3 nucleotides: TGTGCCACTCTCGACATGTTGGTGTCACCCCTCCACTTT. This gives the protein CATLDMLVSPLHF.

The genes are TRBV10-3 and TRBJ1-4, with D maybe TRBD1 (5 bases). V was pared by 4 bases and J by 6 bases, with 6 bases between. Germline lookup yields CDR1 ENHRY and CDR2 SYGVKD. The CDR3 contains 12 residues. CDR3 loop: CAISARDEKLFF. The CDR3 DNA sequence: TGTGCCATCAGTGCCAGGGATGAAAAACTGTTTTTT.

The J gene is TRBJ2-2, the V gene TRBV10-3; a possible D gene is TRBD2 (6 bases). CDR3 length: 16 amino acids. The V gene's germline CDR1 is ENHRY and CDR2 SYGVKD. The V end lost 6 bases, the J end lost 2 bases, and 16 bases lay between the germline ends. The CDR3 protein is CAISLGGTGNTGELFF. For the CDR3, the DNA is TGTGCCATCAGCCTTGGCGGGACGGGTAACACCGGGGAGCTGTTTTTT.

The CDR3 sequence: CASSRGTETQYF. The CDR3 bases are TGTGCCAGCAGTCGAGGTACAGAGACCCAGTACTTC. V is TRBV6-5 and J is TRBJ2-5; D is unresolved. Trimming pared 5 bases from V and 4 bases from J, leaving 8 bases between. CDR1 is MNHEY, CDR2 SVGAGI, per germline. The CDR3 is made up of 12 amino acids.